Below are 2 T cell receptor beta chains sequenced from a single sample in a study of monozygotic twins with inflammatory bowel disease. TCRdb re-called the 5' RACE reads and gives one entry per CDR3 protein, without DNA. The sample totals a few hundred thousand distinct CDR3 sequences. Sample: blood. These receptors were obtained from a human donor with ulcerative colitis or Crohn's disease, or a healthy co-twin of an affected twin (not recorded which).

The chain recombines TRBV21-1 with TRBJ2-3; the TCRdb D gene call, TRBD1, has no DNA to confirm it. TRBV21-1 is annotated as a pseudogene. The CDR3 length is 15 residues. The CDR3 reads CASSRAQGATDTQYF.

The V gene is TRBV20-1, the J gene TRBJ2-1; the TCRdb call, TRBD1, lacks DNA for checking. The V gene's germline CDR1 is DFQATT and CDR2 SNEGSKA (reference sequence). CDR3 length: 13 amino acids. CDR3 loop: CSETGLVSNEQFF.